The subject of this entry is one T cell receptor (beta chain). Its antigen is unidentified. The table came from immunoSEQ multiplex PCR; TCRdb's copy has only in-frame clones and leaves some out. Seen here are under 40,000 clones, around three quarters observed once, and the top ten hold less than 15%. This entry belongs to a study of vaccination effects on CD4 cells after COVID-19. Study-wide context: Post-vaccine sampling occurred a median 72 days after the second dose.

Antigen-specific CD4+ T cells were expanded (with viral peptide pools) by the ViraFEST assay ahead of sequencing. CD4+ T cell isolation took place after 10 days of culture. All participants had two doses of either the BNT162b2 or mRNA-1273 vaccine. Vaccine recipients lacked prior SARS-CoV-2 infection and had negative nucleocapsid antibodies. At days 3 and 7, half of the medium was exchanged for IL-2 medium. Germline V lookup: CDR1 SGHNT, CDR2 YENEEA. Trimming stripped 2 bases from V and 4 bases from J, with 8 bases between. The CDR3 is 13 residues long. Study results and limitations: Clones arising from infection and from vaccination showed marked clonal contraction late after vaccination.

The chain joins TRBV11-3 to TRBJ1-1, with D unresolved. Sample: CD4+ T cells from PBMCs cultured with HCoV-229E spike peptides, taken after COVID-19 vaccination. This clonotype was obtained from a human donor who received a COVID-19 vaccine. The CDR3 loop is CASSLSRSTEAFF. CDR3 nucleotides: TGTGCCAGCAGCTTATCCAGGAGCACTGAAGCTTTCTTT.